This entry lists 11 T cell receptor beta chains sequenced from one sample in a study of blood T cell repertoires in COVID-19. The repertoire was sequenced with immunoSEQ multiplex PCR; TCRdb's copy has only in-frame clones and lacks some. Among under 300,000 clones, just under 85% were seen once, and the ten largest hold roughly 4%. Sequencing was carried out using peripheral blood. The receptors originated from a man in his fifties with acute or convalescent COVID-19.

The V gene is TRBV6-1, the J gene TRBJ1-5; TRBD1 might be the D (5 bases). The ends were cut back, 1 base at V and 8 bases at J, with 15 bases in the middle. Germline lookup yields CDR1 MNHNS and CDR2 SASEGT. The CDR3 is 15 residues long. The CDR3 sequence: CASSEGRGEVEPQHF. CDR3 coding DNA: TGTGCCAGCAGTGAAGGGAGGGGAGAGGTGGAGCCCCAGCATTTT.

This chain links TRBV6-5 with TRBJ2-4; 7 bases map to TRBD2. The junction had 4 bases not matched to a gene; V was cut back by 2 bases and J by 3 bases. The V gene's germline CDR1 is MNHEY and CDR2 SVGAGI. The CDR3 covers 15 residues. The CDR3 coding sequence is TGTGCCAGCAGTTACGGGTTAGCGGGCAAAAACATTCAGTACTTC. Its protein is CASSYGLAGKNIQYF.

The chain combines TRBV7-9 with TRBJ1-2; weak D call: TRBD1 (5 bases). Per the germline V gene, CDR1 is SEHNR and CDR2 is FQNEAQ (reference sequence). This CDR3 has 14 residues. V lost 10 bases, J lost 3 bases, and 18 bases lay in between. The CDR3: CAIVSDGAHYGYTF. DNA of the CDR3: TGTGCCATCGTCAGTGATGGGGCCCACTATGGCTACACCTTC. Looking up the rest from reference TRBV7-9 and TRBJ1-2 gives the full variable domain: DTGVSQNPRHKITKRGQNVTFRCDPISEHNRLYWYRQTLGQGPEFLTYFQNEAQLEKSRLLSDRFSAERPKGSFSTLEIQRTEQGDSAMYLCAIVSDGAHYGYTFGSGTRLTVV.

The chain is built from TRBV10-2 and TRBJ1-1; possibly TRBD1 for D (5 bases). Germline CDR1 WSHSY, CDR2 SAAADI. This CDR3 is built from 14 residues. The V end lost 4 bases, the J end lost 1 base, and 10 bases lay between the germline ends. The CDR3 reads CASSVNRPNTEAFF. For the CDR3, the DNA is TGCGCCAGCAGTGTAAACAGGCCGAACACTGAAGCTTTCTTT.

A single count supports this clone. The J gene is TRBJ1-2, the V gene TRBV6-6, with no clear D. The CDR3 consists of 13 residues. V shed 8 bases and J shed 6 bases, with 16 bases lying between them. Germline V CDR1 and CDR2: MNHNY, SVGAGI (reference sequence). The DNA for the CDR3 is TGTGCCAGCGCCCCCTCGGCGGCAGATGGCTACACCTTC. Protein sequence: CASAPSAADGYTF.

The V and J genes are TRBV10-3 and TRBJ1-2; D ambiguous. The V gene lost 4 bases and the J gene lost 4 bases, with 10 bases spanning the gap. Germline V gives CDR1 ENHRY, CDR2 SYGVKD. This CDR3 has 13 amino acids. CDR3 protein: CAISVAGGYGYTF. The CDR3 DNA is TGTGCCATCAGTGTGGCGGGAGGCTATGGCTACACCTTC.

The chain joins TRBV19 to TRBJ2-3; TRBD2 matches at 9 bases. This CDR3 has 16 amino acids. Germline V lookup: CDR1 LNHDA, CDR2 SQIVND (reference sequence). The junction had 6 bases not matched to a gene; V was cut back by 3 bases and J by 2 bases. The DNA of the CDR3 is TGTGCCAGTAGTATGGGGGCTAGCGGGGTCACAGATACGCAGTATTTT. It codes for CASSMGASGVTDTQYF.

The J gene is TRBJ1-2, the V gene TRBV9, with D maybe TRBD1 (6 bases). The CDR3 is made up of 14 amino acids. In germline, CDR1 is SGDLS, CDR2 YYNGEE. Trimming took off 0 bases at V and 2 bases at J, with 8 bases between the two ends. CDR3 DNA sequence: TGTGCCAGCAGCGTAGCTCAGGGGAACTATGGCTACACCTTC. Translation gives CASSVAQGNYGYTF.

V and J are TRBV6-4 and TRBJ2-1; 8 bases are a match to TRBD2. The CDR3 runs to 15 residues. V lost 6 bases and J lost 1; bases outside the gene matches: 5. Germline V gives CDR1 MRHNA, CDR2 SNTAGT. This CDR3 reads CASSRGGLSYNEQFF. In nucleotides, the CDR3 is TGTGCCAGCAGCCGCGGGGGGTTATCCTACAATGAGCAGTTCTTC.

The chain is built from TRBV30 and TRBJ1-5; the D is unclear. The CDR3 totals 14 residues. CDR1 and CDR2 from the germline V gene are GTSNPN and SVGIG (reference sequence). V gave up 0 bases and J gave up 7 bases, with 13 bases separating them. Here the CDR3 reads CAWSVGWGGQPQHF. The CDR3 nucleotides are TGTGCCTGGAGTGTGGGGTGGGGAGGCCAGCCCCAGCATTTT. The whole variable domain, filled in from reference TRBV30 and TRBJ1-5, reads SQTIHQWPATLVQPVGSPLSLECTVEGTSNPNLYWYRQAAGRGLQLLFYSVGIGQISSEVPQNLSASRPQDRQFILSSKKLLLSDSGFYLCAWSVGWGGQPQHFGDGTRLSIL.

V usage is TRBV9 and J usage is TRBJ2-7, with 8 positions matching TRBD2. Germline loops: CDR1 SGDLS, CDR2 YYNGEE. V lost 0 bases, J lost 2 bases, and 7 bases stayed unmatched. The CDR3 consists of 16 residues. The CDR3 reads CASSVGGGRSTYEQYF. In nucleotides, the CDR3 is TGTGCCAGCAGCGTAGGGGGCGGGAGGTCAACCTACGAGCAGTACTTC.